The 7 T cell receptor beta chains below all came from one sample that was sequenced in a study of CD8 T cells in ankylosing spondylitis. In TCRdb, the 5' RACE reads were re-called with MiXCR into one record per CDR3 protein. Among under 150,000 distinct CDR3 sequences listed, roughly 8.3% were seen once. The sample was synovial fluid, either unsorted or a sorted T cell fraction (not recorded which). The receptor source for this set is a male donor with ankylosing spondylitis.

This clonotype has more than one count but fewer than ten. The CDR3 region is CASSYSGDPDTQYF. The CDR3 DNA sequence: TGTGCCAGCAGTTATAGCGGGGATCCAGATACGCAGTATTTT. V is TRBV6-2 or TRBV6-3 and J is TRBJ2-3; TRBD2 aligns across 8 bases. In germline, CDR1 is MNHEY, CDR2 SVGEGT. The ends lost 3 bases at V and 4 bases at J; junction bases unmatched: 3. CDR3 length: 14 amino acids.

In this sample, this clonotype turned up many times. The rearrangement uses TRBV20-1 and TRBJ2-3; no reliable D call. Trimming cost V 3 bases and J 0 bases, with 10 bases left between them. Germline CDR1 reads DFQATT; CDR2 reads SNEGSKA (reference sequence). The CDR3 is made up of 14 amino acids. The CDR3 reads CSASYVSSTDTQYF. The CDR3 DNA follows: TGCAGTGCTAGTTATGTCTCTAGCACAGATACGCAGTATTTT.

The chain is built from TRBV11-2 and TRBJ2-1, with TRBD1 identical over 7 bases. Germline CDR1 and CDR2: SGHAT and FQNNGV. Unmatched junction bases numbered 3, after V lost 3 bases and J lost 1 base. The CDR3 loop spans 15 amino acids. The CDR3 region has the DNA TGTGCCAGCAGCTTCCGGGACAGATCCTACAATGAGCAGTTCTTC. Translating gives CASSFRDRSYNEQFF.

This clonotype was picked up many times. The genes are TRBV20-1 and TRBJ2-1; D gene unclear. Germline values: CDR1 DFQATT, CDR2 SNEGSKA (reference sequence). This CDR3 comprises 13 residues. Trimming removed 6 bases at V and 10 bases at J, with 19 bases between. The CDR3 reads CSARSVLREEQFF. The DNA for the CDR3 is TGCAGTGCCCGGTCGGTTCTTCGAGAGGAGCAGTTCTTC.

The CDR3 DNA reads as TGTGCCAGCAGCCCCCCGGGCGGGATGGGTCAAAACATTCAGTACTTC. Amino acid sequence: CASSPPGGMGQNIQYF. This rearrangement joins TRBV7-2 to TRBJ2-4; weak D call: TRBD2 (6 bases). V gave up 5 bases and J gave up 5 bases, with 19 bases separating them. Germline assignment: CDR1 SGHTA and CDR2 FQGNSA. There are 16 residues in the CDR3.

In its sample, this clonotype was seen many times. The chain recombines TRBV11-2 with TRBJ2-1; tentative D call: TRBD1 (7 bases). V gave up 6 bases and J gave up 6 bases, with 24 bases separating them. The CDR3 runs 17 residues. Looked up from germline, CDR1 is SGHAT and CDR2 is FQNNGV. The CDR3 loop reads CASSREGAGFQPNEQFF. In DNA, the CDR3 is TGTGCCAGCAGTCGTGAGGGGGCGGGATTCCAACCCAATGAGCAGTTCTTC.

This clonotype occurred many times. J is TRBJ1-3 and V is TRBV20-1; D gene ambiguous. The ends were cut back, 0 bases at V and 0 bases at J, with 12 bases in the middle. The CDR3 has 16 amino acids. The V gene's germline CDR1 is DFQATT and CDR2 SNEGSKA (reference sequence). The CDR3 sequence: CSARDHMSSSGNTIYF. The CDR3 nucleotides read TGCAGTGCTAGAGATCATATGTCGAGCTCTGGAAACACCATATATTTT.